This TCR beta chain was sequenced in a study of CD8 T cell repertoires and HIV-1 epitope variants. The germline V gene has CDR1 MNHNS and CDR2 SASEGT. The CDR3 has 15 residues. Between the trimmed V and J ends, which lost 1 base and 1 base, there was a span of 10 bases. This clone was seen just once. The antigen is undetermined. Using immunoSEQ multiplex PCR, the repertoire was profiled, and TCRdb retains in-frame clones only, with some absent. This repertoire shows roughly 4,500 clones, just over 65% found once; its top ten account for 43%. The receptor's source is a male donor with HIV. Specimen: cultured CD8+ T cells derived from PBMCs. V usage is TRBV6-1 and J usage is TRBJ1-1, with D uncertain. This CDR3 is CASSEEWRTNTEAFF. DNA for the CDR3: TGTGCCAGCAGTGAAGAGTGGCGGACGAACACTGAAGCTTTCTTT.